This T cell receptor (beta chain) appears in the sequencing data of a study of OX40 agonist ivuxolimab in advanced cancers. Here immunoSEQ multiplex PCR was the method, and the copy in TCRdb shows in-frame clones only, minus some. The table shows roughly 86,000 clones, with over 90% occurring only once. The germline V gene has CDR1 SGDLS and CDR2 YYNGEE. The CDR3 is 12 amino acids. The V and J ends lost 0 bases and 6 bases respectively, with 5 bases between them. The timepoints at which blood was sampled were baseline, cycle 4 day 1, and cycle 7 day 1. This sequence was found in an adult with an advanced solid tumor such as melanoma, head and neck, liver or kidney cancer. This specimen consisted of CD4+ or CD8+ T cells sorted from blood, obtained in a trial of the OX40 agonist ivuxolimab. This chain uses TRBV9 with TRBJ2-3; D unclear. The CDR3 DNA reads TGTGCCAGCAGCGTAGGAGCCGATACGCAGTATTTT. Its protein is CASSVGADTQYF. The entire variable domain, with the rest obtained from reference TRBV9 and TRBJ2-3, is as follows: DSGVTQTPKHLITATGQRVTLRCSPRSGDLSVYWYQQSLDQGLQFLIQYYNGEERAKGNILERFSAQQFPDLHSELNLSSLELGDSALYFCASSVGADTQYFGPGTRLTVL.